This TCR beta chain originates from a study of blood T cell repertoires in COVID-19. Looking at the study overall: COVID-19 samples from acute and convalescent phases originated in the United States, Italy and Spain. In each case, the material was cDNA or gDNA derived from T cells, B-cell-depleted T cells, or PBMCs.

Assay: immunoSEQ multiplex PCR; the TCRdb copy retains only in-frame clones and omits some. This table has around 260,000 clones, 91% appearing once. Patients in Seattle were enrolled during active infection, then followed longitudinally. Germline CDR1 reads SGDLS; CDR2 reads YYNGEE. With 0 bases clipped from V and 1 base from J, the junction kept 2 bases outside the gene matches. The CDR3 has 16 amino acids. This clonotype originated in a person aged 18 to 30 with COVID-19, enrolled during active disease. The chain joins TRBV9 to TRBJ2-3, with 10 bases matching TRBD2. The sample was peripheral blood. The CDR3 DNA follows: TGTGCCAGCAGCGTAGCCAGCGGGAGGGGCACAGATACGCAGTATTTT. This translates into CASSVASGRGTDTQYF. Full variable domain (remainder filled in from reference TRBV9 and TRBJ2-3): DSGVTQTPKHLITATGQRVTLRCSPRSGDLSVYWYQQSLDQGLQFLIQYYNGEERAKGNILERFSAQQFPDLHSELNLSSLELGDSALYFCASSVASGRGTDTQYFGPGTRLTVL.